These 20 T cell receptor beta chains were all obtained from the same sample, sequenced in a study of T-cell memory formation after mild COVID-19. TCRdb reprocessed the 5' RACE reads via MiXCR and lists one record per CDR3 protein. Of about 90,000 distinct CDR3 sequences in the sample, about 15% are singletons; the top ten hold approximately 40%. The sequencing sample was made of PBMCs or a T cell subset sorted from them (not recorded which). All receptors derive from a man aged 18 to 30 who had mild COVID-19 (a few samples of this study predate the infection). Cell type and time point are not known.

This clonotype has a handful of counts. The V gene is TRBV12-3 or TRBV12-4, the J gene TRBJ2-3; 8 nucleotides agree with TRBD1. The CDR3 extends over 14 amino acids. V trimming: 6 bases; J trimming: 6 bases; junction bases outside the gene matches: 8. DNA of the CDR3: TGTGCCAGCAGCTACCAGGGGGCAGGGGATACGCAGTATTTT. Protein sequence: CASSYQGAGDTQYF.

This clonotype was seen a few times. V is TRBV7-2 and J is TRBJ2-1; D is perhaps TRBD2 (7 bases). V lost 3 bases to trimming and J lost 3 bases, with 15 bases between them. This CDR3 comprises 16 residues. Germline loops: CDR1 SGHTA, CDR2 FQGNSA. CDR3 bases: TGTGCCAGCAGCTTTAAAGGGGGGGCCATCTACAATGAGCAGTTCTTC. This codes for CASSFKGGAIYNEQFF.

This clonotype was observed at least ten times. Here the CDR3 DNA reads TGTGCCAGACAGGGGCCTTCCTACGAGCAGTACTTC. This encodes CARQGPSYEQYF. This rearrangement joins TRBV9 to TRBJ2-7, with 7 bases identical to TRBD1. There are 12 residues in the CDR3. V shed 8 bases and J 1 base; nucleotides not matched to a gene: 3. Germline CDR1 reads SGDLS; CDR2 reads YYNGEE.

The chain carries TRBV4-3 and TRBJ1-4; 9 positions agree with TRBD1. This CDR3 has 18 residues. V was pared by 3 bases and J by 8 bases, with 16 bases of the junction left unmatched. Germline V gives CDR1 LGHNA, CDR2 YSLEER. The CDR3 sequence: CASSQEGDRGSQREKLFF. The DNA for the CDR3 is TGCGCCAGCAGCCAGGAAGGAGACAGGGGGTCCCAGAGAGAAAAACTGTTTTTT.

This chain connects TRBV30 to TRBJ1-5; possible D gene TRBD1, 5 bases. V gave up 3 bases and J gave up 3 bases, with 9 bases separating them. Germline V CDR1 and CDR2: GTSNPN, SVGIG (reference sequence). This CDR3 is built from 13 residues. The CDR3 nucleotides read TGTGCCTGGAGCGACAGTCTCAATCAGCCCCAGCATTTT. It specifies CAWSDSLNQPQHF. The full variable domain, completed using reference TRBV30 and TRBJ1-5, is SQTIHQWPATLVQPVGSPLSLECTVEGTSNPNLYWYRQAAGRGLQLLFYSVGIGQISSEVPQNLSASRPQDRQFILSSKKLLLSDSGFYLCAWSDSLNQPQHFGDGTRLSIL.

The J gene is TRBJ1-2, the V gene TRBV11-2; D is unresolved. This CDR3 region has 14 residues. V was trimmed by 4 bases and J by 1 base, leaving 10 bases between them. From germline, CDR1 is SGHAT and CDR2 FQNNGV. The CDR3 sequence: CASSSQAINYGYTF. DNA for the CDR3: TGTGCCAGCAGCTCCCAGGCCATTAACTATGGCTACACCTTC.

In its sample, this clonotype was seen a few times. This sequence joins TRBV9 and TRBJ2-6, with 9 bases that match TRBD1. The ends lost 2 bases at V and 0 bases at J; junction bases unmatched: 12. The germline CDR1 and CDR2 sequences are SGDLS and YYNGEE. CDR3 length: 20 residues. CDR3 protein: CASSVHRGDRVRSGANVLTF. The CDR3 bases are TGTGCCAGCAGCGTGCACCGAGGGGACAGGGTTCGCTCTGGGGCCAACGTCCTGACTTTC.

This clonotype has a count of ten or more. The chain is built from TRBV2 and TRBJ2-7, with 8 positions matching TRBD1. The germline gives CDR1 SNHLY, CDR2 FYNNEI. CDR3 length equals 17 residues. V shed 3 bases and J 2 bases; nucleotides not matched to a gene: 12. The CDR3 reads CASSDRDRRSSAYEQYF. The CDR3 region has the DNA TGTGCCAGCAGTGACAGGGACAGGCGATCAAGCGCCTACGAGCAGTACTTC.

This clonotype was seen a handful of times. The genes are TRBV7-2 and TRBJ2-7; D is unclear. In germline, CDR1 is SGHTA, CDR2 FQGNSA. Trimming pared 4 bases from V and 12 bases from J, leaving 13 bases between. The CDR3 extends over 11 amino acids. CDR3 residues: CASSSKGRLYF. The CDR3 nucleotides read TGTGCCAGCAGCTCCAAGGGTAGGCTGTACTTC.

The table lists this clonotype with a few counts. The V and J genes are TRBV9 and TRBJ2-5; D might be TRBD1 (5 bases). The V end lost 5 bases, the J end lost 1 base, and 15 bases lay between the germline ends. The CDR3 has 15 residues. CDR1 SGDLS and CDR2 YYNGEE come from the germline V gene. The CDR3 region is CASSVSVGPQETQYF. In nucleotides, the CDR3 is TGTGCCAGCAGTGTATCCGTGGGGCCCCAAGAGACCCAGTACTTC.

This clonotype occurred a few times. V and J are TRBV7-2 and TRBJ2-7; 8 bases map to TRBD2. Germline CDR1 is SGHTA and CDR2 is FQGNSA. V shed 4 bases and J 6 bases; nucleotides not matched to a gene: 11. This CDR3 region has 15 residues. The CDR3: CASSSHPGGAAEQYF. Here the CDR3 DNA reads TGTGCCAGCAGCTCCCATCCCGGGGGGGCAGCCGAGCAGTACTTC. Variable domain in full (rest from reference TRBV7-2 and TRBJ2-7): GAGVSQSPSNKVTEKGKDVELRCDPISGHTALYWYRQSLGQGLEFLIYFQGNSAPDKSGLPSDRFSAERTGGSVSTLTIQRTQQEDSAVYLCASSSHPGGAAEQYFGPGTRLTVT.

The table lists this clonotype with a few counts. This rearrangement joins TRBV4-2 to TRBJ2-3, with D perhaps matching TRBD1 or TRBD2 (5 bases each). Germline V gives CDR1 LGHNA, CDR2 YNFKEQ. CDR3 length: 12 amino acids. Trimming left V 5 bases short and J 9 bases short, with 12 bases between. CDR3 DNA sequence: TGTGCCAGCAGCGCCGAGGGGAACACGCAGTATTTT. The encoded protein is CASSAEGNTQYF.

The chain employs TRBV27 and TRBJ1-1, with D tentatively TRBD1 (6 bases). CDR3 size: 15 residues. CDR1 is MNHEY and CDR2 is SMNVEV in the germline V gene (reference sequence). V lost 0 bases and J lost 5, with 13 bases in between. CDR3: CASSLSGHRGTEAFF. Here the CDR3 DNA reads TGTGCCAGCAGTTTATCGGGACACCGAGGGACTGAAGCTTTCTTT.

V is TRBV7-8 and J is TRBJ1-4, with 9 bases identical to TRBD1. Germline CDR1 reads SGHVS; CDR2 reads FQNEAQ. Losses at the gene ends were 5 bases for V and 7 bases for J; bases not matched to a gene: 11. This CDR3 contains 16 residues. CDR3 nucleotide sequence: TGTGCCAGCAGCCCACGGAGGGGGACAGGGCCTGAAAAACTGTTTTTT. Translation: CASSPRRGTGPEKLFF.

This CDR3 is CASKRTGTYHEQYF. The CDR3 bases are TGTGCCAGCAAGAGGACGGGGACTTACCACGAGCAGTACTTC. This chain connects TRBV6-2 or TRBV6-3 to TRBJ2-7, with D possibly TRBD2 on 6 matching bases. V gave up 7 bases and J gave up 5 bases, with 18 bases separating them. The CDR3 spans 14 residues. Germline V CDR1 and CDR2: MNHEY, SVGEGT.

The chain has TRBV5-1 and TRBJ1-1; D unresolved. The germline CDR1 and CDR2 sequences are SGHRS and YFSETQ. Trimming cost V 7 bases and J 1 base, with 11 bases left between them. The CDR3 runs 13 residues. DNA of the CDR3: TGCGCCAGCGCGAAGGACCCGAACACTGAAGCTTTCTTT. Translation gives CASAKDPNTEAFF.

The V call is TRBV7-9, the J call TRBJ1-1, with 9 bases matching TRBD1. CDR3 length: 15 residues. Germline lookup yields CDR1 SEHNR and CDR2 FQNEAQ (reference sequence). V was clipped by 5 bases and J by 2 bases; unmatched bases: 6. Here the CDR3 reads CASSPRTGANTEAFF. In nucleotides, the CDR3 is TGTGCCAGCAGCCCACGGACAGGGGCAAACACTGAAGCTTTCTTT.

The V and J genes are TRBV5-1 and TRBJ2-7, with D tentatively TRBD2 (6 bases). V dropped 0 bases and J dropped 5 bases, with 9 bases sitting between them. The CDR3 length is 13 residues. The germline V gene has CDR1 SGHRS and CDR2 YFSETQ. The CDR3 DNA is TGCGCCAGCAGCTTGGACGGGAGACACGAGCAGTACGTC. Amino acids: CASSLDGRHEQYV.

This chain uses TRBV6-2 or TRBV6-3 with TRBJ2-7, with TRBD1 as a possible D gene (6 bases). Trimming shortened V by 5 bases and J by 6 bases, and 11 bases separated the two germline ends. Germline-derived CDR1 and CDR2 are MNHEY and SVGEGT. The CDR3 spans 12 residues. The CDR3 DNA is TGTGCCAGCAGTGGCAGGGGTCCCGAGCAGTACGTC. Protein sequence: CASSGRGPEQYV.

This sequence joins TRBV6-5 and TRBJ1-1; weak D call: TRBD1 (5 bases). Trimming took 6 bases from V and 0 from J, leaving 11 bases between them. Germline loops: CDR1 MNHEY, CDR2 SVGAGI. This CDR3 contains 14 residues. The CDR3 here is CASRATVMNTEAFF. The CDR3, as DNA: TGTGCCAGCAGAGCGACAGTTATGAACACTGAAGCTTTCTTT.